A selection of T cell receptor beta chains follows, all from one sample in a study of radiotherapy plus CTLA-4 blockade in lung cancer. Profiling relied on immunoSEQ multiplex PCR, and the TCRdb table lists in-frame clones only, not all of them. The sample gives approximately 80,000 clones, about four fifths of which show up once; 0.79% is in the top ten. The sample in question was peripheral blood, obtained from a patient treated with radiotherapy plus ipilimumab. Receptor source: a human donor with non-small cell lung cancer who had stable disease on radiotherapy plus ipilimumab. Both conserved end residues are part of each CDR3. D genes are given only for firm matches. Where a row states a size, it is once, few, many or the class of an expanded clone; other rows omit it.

CDR3 DNA: TGTGCCAGTAGTGCCGGACCCGGCCCAGGCACTGAAGCTTTCTTT
CDR3 protein: CASSAGPGPGTEAFF
D gene: -
J gene: TRBJ1-1
V gene: TRBV19
CDR3 length: 15
clone size: -

CDR3 DNA: TGTGCCACCCAGAGGCCTGGGGCCAACGTCCTGACTTTC
CDR3 protein: CATQRPGANVLTF
D gene: -
J gene: TRBJ2-6
V gene: TRBV7-3
CDR3 length: 13
clone size: -

CDR3 DNA: TGTGCCAGCAGTACCGTTGGAAACACCATATATTTT
CDR3 protein: CASSTVGNTIYF
D gene: -
J gene: TRBJ1-3
V gene: TRBV28
CDR3 length: 12
clone size: -

CDR3 DNA: TGTGCCACCAGCAGATGGCCTTCGGACAGGGGGTTCTCACCCCTCCACTTT
CDR3 protein: CATSRWPSDRGFSPLHF
D gene: TRBD1
J gene: TRBJ1-6
V gene: TRBV15
CDR3 length: 17
clone size: -

CDR3 DNA: TGTGCCAGCAGCTACCGGCTTTACAATGAGCAGTTCTTC
CDR3 protein: CASSYRLYNEQFF
D gene: -
J gene: TRBJ2-1
V gene: TRBV5-4
CDR3 length: 13
clone size: -

CDR3 DNA: TGCGCCAGCAGCCTCCTTAGACAGGCCGGAGGGGAAAAACTGTTTTTT
CDR3 protein: CASSLLRQAGGEKLFF
D gene: -
J gene: TRBJ1-4
V gene: TRBV4-1
CDR3 length: 16
clone size: -

CDR3 DNA: TGCAGCGTTGGGGGCCAGGATCTTAACACCATATATTTT
CDR3 protein: CSVGGQDLNTIYF
D gene: -
J gene: TRBJ1-3
V gene: TRBV29-1
CDR3 length: 13
clone size: -

CDR3 DNA: TGTGCCAGCAGCGTACAGGGGGGGAACACAGATACGCAGTATTTT
CDR3 protein: CASSVQGGNTDTQYF
D gene: -
J gene: TRBJ2-3
V gene: TRBV9
CDR3 length: 15
clone size: -

CDR3 DNA: TGTGCCAGCAGTTTATACCGAAACACCGGGGAGCTGTTTTTT
CDR3 protein: CASSLYRNTGELFF
D gene: -
J gene: TRBJ2-2
V gene: TRBV27
CDR3 length: 14
clone size: -

CDR3 DNA: TGTGCCAGCAGCGTAGCTCCTAGCACAGATACGCAGTATTTT
CDR3 protein: CASSVAPSTDTQYF
D gene: -
J gene: TRBJ2-3
V gene: TRBV9
CDR3 length: 14
clone size: -

CDR3 DNA: TGTGCCAGCAGCCCCGTGGGGGTAAACTCTGGAAACACCATATATTTT
CDR3 protein: CASSPVGVNSGNTIYF
D gene: -
J gene: TRBJ1-3
V gene: TRBV7-2
CDR3 length: 16
clone size: once

CDR3 DNA: TGTGCCAGCAGCCTCAGGGGGACCCTTCAGCCCCAGCATTTT
CDR3 protein: CASSLRGTLQPQHF
D gene: TRBD1
J gene: TRBJ1-5
V gene: TRBV6-1
CDR3 length: 14
clone size: few

CDR3 DNA: TGTGCCTGGACCCGGGGGGTCTACGAGCAGTACTTC
CDR3 protein: CAWTRGVYEQYF
D gene: TRBD2
J gene: TRBJ2-7
V gene: TRBV30
CDR3 length: 12
clone size: -

CDR3 DNA: TGTGCCCTCCGGGGGGAGAACACCGGGGAGCTGTTTTTT
CDR3 protein: CALRGENTGELFF
D gene: TRBD2
J gene: TRBJ2-2
V gene: TRBV6-1
CDR3 length: 13
clone size: -

CDR3 DNA: TGTGCCAGCAGTGCCCCGGAATTTAGCGGGAAGAGCACAGATACGCAGTATTTT
CDR3 protein: CASSAPEFSGKSTDTQYF
D gene: TRBD2
J gene: TRBJ2-3
V gene: TRBV28
CDR3 length: 18
clone size: once

CDR3 DNA: TGTGCCAGCAGGAGAACTAACTATGGCTACACCTTC
CDR3 protein: CASRRTNYGYTF
D gene: -
J gene: TRBJ1-2
V gene: TRBV28
CDR3 length: 12
clone size: -

CDR3 DNA: TGTGCCAGCAGTCGGGACCGCCTTAACAATGAGCAGTTCTTC
CDR3 protein: CASSRDRLNNEQFF
D gene: -
J gene: TRBJ2-1
V gene: TRBV6-1
CDR3 length: 14
clone size: -

CDR3 DNA: TGTGCCAGCAGTAATAGGCTCGGGGAGCTGTTTTTT
CDR3 protein: CASSNRLGELFF
D gene: -
J gene: TRBJ2-2
V gene: TRBV2
CDR3 length: 12
clone size: -

CDR3 DNA: TGTGCCATCAGTGAACAGCGGGCTCCCGATACGCAGTATTTT
CDR3 protein: CAISEQRAPDTQYF
D gene: -
J gene: TRBJ2-3
V gene: TRBV10-3
CDR3 length: 14
clone size: -

CDR3 DNA: TGTGCCAGCAGACAGACGGAAGGCTATGGCTACACCTTC
CDR3 protein: CASRQTEGYGYTF
D gene: -
J gene: TRBJ1-2
V gene: TRBV6-1
CDR3 length: 13
clone size: few

CDR3 DNA: TGTGCCAGCAGCCAAGGGATACAGGGAGGGTGGAACGAGCAGTACTTC
CDR3 protein: CASSQGIQGGWNEQYF
D gene: -
J gene: TRBJ2-7
V gene: TRBV4-2
CDR3 length: 16
clone size: few

CDR3 DNA: TGTGCCAGCACGAGGGTCGGCGAGCAGTACTTC
CDR3 protein: CASTRVGEQYF
D gene: -
J gene: TRBJ2-7
V gene: TRBV6-1
CDR3 length: 11
clone size: -

CDR3 DNA: TGTGCCAGCAGCGCCCCGGGGACAGACACCATATATTTT
CDR3 protein: CASSAPGTDTIYF
D gene: TRBD1
J gene: TRBJ1-3
V gene: TRBV9
CDR3 length: 13
clone size: -